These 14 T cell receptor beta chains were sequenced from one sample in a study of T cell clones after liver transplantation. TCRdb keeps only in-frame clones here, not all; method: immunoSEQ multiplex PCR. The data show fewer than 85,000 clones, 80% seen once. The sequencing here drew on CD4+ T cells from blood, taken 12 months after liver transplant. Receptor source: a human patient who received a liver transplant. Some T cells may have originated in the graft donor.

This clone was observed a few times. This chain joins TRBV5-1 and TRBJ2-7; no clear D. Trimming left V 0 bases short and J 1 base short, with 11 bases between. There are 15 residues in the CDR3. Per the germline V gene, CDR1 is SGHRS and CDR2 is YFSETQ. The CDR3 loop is CASSLDVQRSYEQYF. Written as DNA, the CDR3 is TGCGCCAGCAGCTTGGACGTTCAACGGTCCTACGAGCAGTACTTC.

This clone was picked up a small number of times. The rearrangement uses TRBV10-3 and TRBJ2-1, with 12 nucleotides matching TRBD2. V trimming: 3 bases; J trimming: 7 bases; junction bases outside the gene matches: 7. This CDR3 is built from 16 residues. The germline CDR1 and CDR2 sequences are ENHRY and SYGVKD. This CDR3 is CAISEQTSGRWNEQFF. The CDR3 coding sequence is TGTGCCATCAGTGAACAGACTAGCGGGAGATGGAATGAGCAGTTCTTC.

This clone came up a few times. The CDR3 coding sequence is TGCGCCAGCAGCCTGACTAGCGGTTACGAGCAGTACTTC. As protein: CASSLTSGYEQYF. This chain joins TRBV4-3 and TRBJ2-7; 9 bases are shared with TRBD2. V gave up 4 bases and J gave up 4 bases; unmatched junction bases: 2. Germline-derived CDR1 and CDR2 are LGHNA and YSLEER. The CDR3 sequence is 13 residues long.

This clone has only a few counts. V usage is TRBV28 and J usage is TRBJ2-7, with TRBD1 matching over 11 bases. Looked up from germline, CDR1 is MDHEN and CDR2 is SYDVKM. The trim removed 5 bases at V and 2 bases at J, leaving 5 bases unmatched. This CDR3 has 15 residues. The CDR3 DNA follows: TGTGCCAGCAGTACCTCGGGACAGGGGGCCTACGAGCAGTACTTC. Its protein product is CASSTSGQGAYEQYF.

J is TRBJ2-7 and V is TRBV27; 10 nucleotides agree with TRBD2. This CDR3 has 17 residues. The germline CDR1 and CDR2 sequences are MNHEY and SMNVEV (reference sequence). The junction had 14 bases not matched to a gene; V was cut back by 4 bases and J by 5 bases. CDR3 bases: TGTGCCAGCAGTTCTAGCGGGAGAACCGAACGTGAGGACGAGCAGTACTTC. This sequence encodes CASSSSGRTEREDEQYF.

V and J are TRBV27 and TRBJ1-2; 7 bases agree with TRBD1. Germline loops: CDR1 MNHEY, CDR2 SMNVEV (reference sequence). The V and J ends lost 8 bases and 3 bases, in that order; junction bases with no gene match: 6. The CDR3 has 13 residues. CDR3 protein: CASSTGRYYGYTF. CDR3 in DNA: TGTGCCAGCTCGACAGGGAGGTACTATGGCTACACCTTC.

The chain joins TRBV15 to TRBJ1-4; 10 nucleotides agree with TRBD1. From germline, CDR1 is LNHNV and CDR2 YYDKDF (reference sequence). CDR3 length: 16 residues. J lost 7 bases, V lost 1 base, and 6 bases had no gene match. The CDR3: CATSRGGDRGREKLFF. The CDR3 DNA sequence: TGTGCCACCAGCAGAGGAGGGGACAGGGGCCGTGAAAAACTGTTTTTT.

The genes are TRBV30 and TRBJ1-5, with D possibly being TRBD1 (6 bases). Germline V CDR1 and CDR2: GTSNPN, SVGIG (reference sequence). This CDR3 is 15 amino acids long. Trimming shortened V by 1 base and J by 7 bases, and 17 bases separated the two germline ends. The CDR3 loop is CAWSDGAQGGQPQHF. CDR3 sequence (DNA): TGTGCCTGGAGTGATGGGGCACAGGGAGGCCAGCCCCAGCATTTT.

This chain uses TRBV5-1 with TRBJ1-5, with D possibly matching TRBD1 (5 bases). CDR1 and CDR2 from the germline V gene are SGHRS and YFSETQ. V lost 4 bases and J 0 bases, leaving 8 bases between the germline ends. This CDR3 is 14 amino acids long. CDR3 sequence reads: CASSPQGSNQPQHF. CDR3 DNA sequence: TGCGCCAGCAGCCCTCAGGGTAGCAATCAGCCCCAGCATTTT.

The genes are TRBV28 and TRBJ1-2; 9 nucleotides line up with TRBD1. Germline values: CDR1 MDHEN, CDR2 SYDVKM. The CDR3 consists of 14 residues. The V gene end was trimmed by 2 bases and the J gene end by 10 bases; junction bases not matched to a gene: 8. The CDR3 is CASSLRPTGGDYTF. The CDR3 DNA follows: TGTGCCAGCAGTTTACGACCGACAGGGGGAGACTACACCTTC.

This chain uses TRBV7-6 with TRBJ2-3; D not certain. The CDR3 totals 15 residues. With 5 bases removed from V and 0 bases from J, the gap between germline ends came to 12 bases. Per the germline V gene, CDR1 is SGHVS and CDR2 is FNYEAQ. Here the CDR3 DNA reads TGTGCCAGCAGCCCGAGCATGACTAGCACAGATACGCAGTATTTT. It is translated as CASSPSMTSTDTQYF. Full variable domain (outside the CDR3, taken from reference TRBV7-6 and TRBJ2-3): GAGVSQSPRYKVTKRGQDVALRCDPISGHVSLYWYRQALGQGPEFLTYFNYEAQQDKSGLPNDRFSAERPEGSISTLTIQRTEQRDSAMYRCASSPSMTSTDTQYFGPGTRLTVL.

The CDR3 loop reads CASSPLGRQSSGNTIYF. The CDR3 DNA reads as TGTGCCAGCTCACCCTTGGGGCGTCAGAGCTCTGGAAACACCATATATTTT. The gene calls are TRBV18 and TRBJ1-3; a possible D gene is TRBD1 (5 bases). This CDR3 has 17 amino acids. The V gene's germline CDR1 is KGHSH and CDR2 LQKENI. V lost 3 bases and J lost 0, with 15 bases in between.

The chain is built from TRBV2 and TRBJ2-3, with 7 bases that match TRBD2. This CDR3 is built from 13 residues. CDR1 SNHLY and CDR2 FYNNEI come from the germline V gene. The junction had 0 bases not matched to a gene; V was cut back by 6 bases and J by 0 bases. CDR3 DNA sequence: TGTGCCAGCAGGGGACTAAGCACAGATACGCAGTATTTT. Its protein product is CASRGLSTDTQYF. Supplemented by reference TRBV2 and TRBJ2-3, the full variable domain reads EPEVTQTPSHQVTQMGQEVILRCVPISNHLYFYWYRQILGQKVEFLVSFYNNEISEKSEIFDDQFSVERPDGSNFTLKIRSTKLEDSAMYFCASRGLSTDTQYFGPGTRLTVL.

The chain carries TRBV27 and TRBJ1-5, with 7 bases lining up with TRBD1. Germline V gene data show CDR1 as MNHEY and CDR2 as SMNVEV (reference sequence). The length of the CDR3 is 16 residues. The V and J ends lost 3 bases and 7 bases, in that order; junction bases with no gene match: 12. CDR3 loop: CASSFSSGQPGQPQHF. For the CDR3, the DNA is TGTGCCAGCAGTTTCTCATCGGGACAGCCTGGCCAGCCCCAGCATTTT.